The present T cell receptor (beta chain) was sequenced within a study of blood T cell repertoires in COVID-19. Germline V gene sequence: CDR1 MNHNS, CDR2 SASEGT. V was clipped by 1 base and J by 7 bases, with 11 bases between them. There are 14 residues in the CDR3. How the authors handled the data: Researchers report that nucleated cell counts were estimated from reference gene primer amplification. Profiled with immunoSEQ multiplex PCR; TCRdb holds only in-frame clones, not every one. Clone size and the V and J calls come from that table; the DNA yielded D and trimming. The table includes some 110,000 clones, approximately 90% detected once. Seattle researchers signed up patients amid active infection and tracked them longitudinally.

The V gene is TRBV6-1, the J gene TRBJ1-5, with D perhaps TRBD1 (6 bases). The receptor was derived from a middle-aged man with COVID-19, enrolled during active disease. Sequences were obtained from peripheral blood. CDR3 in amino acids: CASSEEGGGQPQHF. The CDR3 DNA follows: TGTGCCAGCAGTGAAGAGGGGGGGGGCCAGCCCCAGCATTTT.